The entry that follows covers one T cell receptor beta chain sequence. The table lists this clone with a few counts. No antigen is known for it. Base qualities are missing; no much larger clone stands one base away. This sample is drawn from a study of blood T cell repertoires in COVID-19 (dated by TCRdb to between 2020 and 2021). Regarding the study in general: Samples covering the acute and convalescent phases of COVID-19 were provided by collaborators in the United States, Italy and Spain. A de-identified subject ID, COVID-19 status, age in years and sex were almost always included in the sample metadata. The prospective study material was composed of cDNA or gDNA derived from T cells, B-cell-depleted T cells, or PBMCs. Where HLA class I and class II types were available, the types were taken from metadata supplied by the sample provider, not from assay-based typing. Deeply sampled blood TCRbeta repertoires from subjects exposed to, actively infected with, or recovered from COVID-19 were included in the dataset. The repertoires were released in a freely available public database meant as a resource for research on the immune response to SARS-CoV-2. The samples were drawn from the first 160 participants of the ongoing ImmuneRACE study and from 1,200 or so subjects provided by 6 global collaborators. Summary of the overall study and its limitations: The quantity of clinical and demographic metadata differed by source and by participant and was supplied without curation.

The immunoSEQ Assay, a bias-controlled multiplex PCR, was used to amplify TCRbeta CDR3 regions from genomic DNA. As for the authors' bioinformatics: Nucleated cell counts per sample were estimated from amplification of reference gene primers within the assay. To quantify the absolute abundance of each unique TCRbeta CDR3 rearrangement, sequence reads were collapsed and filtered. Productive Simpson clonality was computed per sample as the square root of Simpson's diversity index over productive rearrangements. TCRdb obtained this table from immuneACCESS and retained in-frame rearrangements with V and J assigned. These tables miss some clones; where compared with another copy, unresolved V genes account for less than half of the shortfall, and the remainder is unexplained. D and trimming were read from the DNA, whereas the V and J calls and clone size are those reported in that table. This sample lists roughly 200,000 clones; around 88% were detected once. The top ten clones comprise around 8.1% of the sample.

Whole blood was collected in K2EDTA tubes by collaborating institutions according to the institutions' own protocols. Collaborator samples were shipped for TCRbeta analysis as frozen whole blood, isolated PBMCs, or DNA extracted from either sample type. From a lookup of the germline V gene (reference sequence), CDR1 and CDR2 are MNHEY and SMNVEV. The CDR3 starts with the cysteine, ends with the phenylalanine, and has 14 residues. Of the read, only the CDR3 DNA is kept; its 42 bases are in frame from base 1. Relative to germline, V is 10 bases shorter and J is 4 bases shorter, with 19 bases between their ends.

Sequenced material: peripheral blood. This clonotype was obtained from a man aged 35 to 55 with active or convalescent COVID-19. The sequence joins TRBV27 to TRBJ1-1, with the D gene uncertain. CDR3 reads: CATQRHSIATEAFF. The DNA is TGTGCCACCCAAAGGCACAGCATTGCCACTGAAGCTTTCTTT.